This T cell receptor (beta chain) emerged from a study of metastatic and nonmetastatic thyroid tumors (TCRdb year 2020). Broadly, across the study: Repertoires from peripheral blood and from tumor or nodule tissue samples of malignant and benign thyroid patients were compared. Study-wide findings and limitations: In both blood and tumor samples, malignant tumors were reported to have significantly higher TCR beta diversity than benign nodules.

Library prep was done by PCR. The sequencer listed for this sample is Illumina HiSeq 4000. High-throughput sequencing was used to profile the TCR beta-chain CDR3 region of each patient. Under the source paper's analysis protocol: The researchers built a classifier to tell apart papillary thyroid cancer patients with distant metastasis, based on CDR3 differences among clinicopathological groups. Repertoire diversity was assessed with the Shannon index, and tumor-blood repertoire similarity with the Morisita-Horn index. TCRdb itself trimmed the public reads at Q25 with fastp, ran MiXCR and retained productive beta chains. The V and J calls shown here were made by TCRdb, not taken from the authors' results. Present in this sample are roughly 64,000 clones, 4% to 4.5% of which were seen just once. The ten top clones hold 20% to 25% of the sample. None of the patients had been given any treatment before thyroid surgery. Using T-cell receptor beta sequencing, the study looked back at clinical samples from patients collected from the early 2010s to the late 2010s.

Trimming leaves V shorter by 0 bases and J shorter by 7 bases, with the junction holding 12 bases beyond the gene matches. The germline V gene (reference sequence) sets CDR1 to DFQATT and CDR2 to SNEGSKA. From the cysteine through the phenylalanine, the CDR3 covers 17 amino acids. Just CDR3 DNA is preserved here, 51 bases in frame from base 1. This clone was detected ten times or more. Its antigen has not been determined. No base quality values were provided; no much bigger clone lies one nucleotide off. The V gene is TRBV20-1 and the J gene is TRBJ2-1; 10 of the junction bases match TRBD2. The receptor's source is a female donor with papillary thyroid cancer or a benign thyroid nodule (not recorded which). Some clones in this sample may be carry-over from other donors' samples. Sequenced input: blood. For the CDR3, the sequence is CSARDELLAGVGNEQFF. The bases read TGCAGTGCTAGAGATGAATTGCTAGCGGGAGTGGGGAATGAGCAGTTCTTC.